This T cell receptor (beta chain) comes out of a study of blood T cell repertoires in COVID-19. Looking at the study overall: The cDNA or gDNA used as material had been derived from T cells, B-cell-depleted T cells, or PBMCs.

Methods used by the authors: The authors estimated nucleated cell counts from reference gene primer amplification. Measured with immunoSEQ multiplex PCR; TCRdb has only the in-frame clones, and not every one. V and J calls plus clone size are reproduced from that table; the DNA served to infer D and trimming. The sample has about 140,000 clones; roughly 85% are singletons. CDR3 size: 15 residues. The germline V and J ends were trimmed by 0 bases and 1 base, with 10 bases remaining between them. Per germline, CDR1 SGHRS and CDR2 YFSETQ. V and J are TRBV5-1 and TRBJ1-1; D gene ambiguous. This receptor was taken from a man in his forties or fifties with acute or convalescent COVID-19. Sequences were obtained from peripheral blood. CDR3 amino acids: CASSLDGETNTEAFF. In nucleotides, the CDR3 is TGCGCCAGCAGCTTGGACGGGGAAACGAACACTGAAGCTTTCTTT. Using reference TRBV5-1 and TRBJ1-1 for the parts outside the CDR3, the full variable domain is KAGVTQTPRYLIKTRGQQVTLSCSPISGHRSVSWYQQTPGQGLQFLFEYFSETQRNKGNFPGRFSGRQFSNSRSEMNVSTLELGDSALYLCASSLDGETNTEAFFGQGTRLTVV.